These 6 T cell receptor beta chains share one sample of origin, sequenced in a study of cytomegalovirus exposure and HLA in healthy donors. Vbeta (60) and Jbeta (13) primers were used in the PCR. The table came from immunoSEQ multiplex PCR; TCRdb's copy has only in-frame clones and leaves some out. The sample shows over 200,000 clones, 75% to 90% of them seen only once. Sample: PBMCs. These receptors were obtained from a woman between 18 and 30 years old in good health and CMV-seronegative.

The genes are TRBV4-1 and TRBJ2-2; D perhaps matches TRBD1 (6 bases). Trimming took off 4 bases at V and 0 bases at J, with 12 bases between the two ends. Germline-derived CDR1 and CDR2 are MGHRA and YSYEKL. The CDR3 is made up of 16 amino acids. The CDR3 is CASSRSGTTNTGELFF. The DNA of the CDR3 is TGCGCCAGCAGCCGTTCCGGGACAACGAACACCGGGGAGCTGTTTTTT.

The rearrangement links TRBV4-1 to TRBJ1-4; D gene ambiguous. In germline, CDR1 is MGHRA, CDR2 YSYEKL. Trimming removed 5 bases at V and 10 bases at J, with 8 bases between. The CDR3 sequence is 11 residues long. CDR3 DNA sequence: TGCGCCAGCAGCGGAAGCGGAAAACTGTTTTTT. Its protein is CASSGSGKLFF.

The rearrangement joins TRBV2 to TRBJ2-6; D might be TRBD1 (8 bases). This CDR3 has 16 residues. Germline V gives CDR1 SNHLY, CDR2 FYNNEI. Trimming took off 6 bases at V and 1 base at J, with 13 bases between the two ends. CDR3 sequence (DNA): TGTGCCAGCAGCAAACAGGGGGGGTCTGGGGCCAACGTCCTGACTTTC. It specifies CASSKQGGSGANVLTF.

The genes are TRBV4-2 and TRBJ2-5; 7 bases align to TRBD2. Germline V gene sequence: CDR1 LGHNA, CDR2 YNFKEQ. The ends lost 4 bases at V and 4 bases at J; junction bases unmatched: 12. This CDR3 is built from 16 residues. The CDR3 loop reads CASSPYGFWGGETQYF. CDR3 DNA sequence: TGTGCCAGCAGCCCCTACGGTTTCTGGGGGGGAGAGACCCAGTACTTC.

Only a few counts were recorded for this clone. The J gene is TRBJ2-1, the V gene TRBV5-1; 8 bases are a match to TRBD2. Germline V gene data show CDR1 as SGHRS and CDR2 as YFSETQ. The CDR3 is 13 residues long. Trimming at V came to 4 bases and at J to 6 bases, leaving 3 bases not matched to a gene. In nucleotides, the CDR3 is TGCGCCAGCAGCAATCTAGCGGGCAATGAGCAGTTCTTC. It codes for CASSNLAGNEQFF.

The chain uses TRBV9 and TRBJ2-7, with TRBD2 identical over 7 bases. This CDR3 spans 14 amino acids. The germline CDR1 and CDR2 sequences are SGDLS and YYNGEE. With V trimmed by 4 bases and J by 3 bases, 7 bases remained unmatched. The CDR3 DNA is TGTGCCAGCAGCCTCACCCCGGGGGGCTACGAGCAGTACTTC. It yields the protein CASSLTPGGYEQYF.